The 13 T cell receptor beta chains reported below all come from one sample, sequenced in a study of cytomegalovirus exposure and HLA in healthy donors. 60 Vbeta and 13 Jbeta primers were used in PCR. TCRdb keeps only in-frame clones here, not all; method: immunoSEQ multiplex PCR. The data contain approximately 70,000 clones, about 80% of them singletons. The sequencing sample was made of PBMCs. The receptor set was obtained from a man in his sixties in good health and CMV-seropositive.

The chain combines TRBV2 with TRBJ2-3; a weak D match, TRBD1 (5 bases). This CDR3 is built from 13 residues. V lost 6 bases and J lost 6, with 13 bases in between. The germline CDR1 and CDR2 sequences are SNHLY and FYNNEI. The CDR3 loop is CASRDISPDTQYF. The CDR3 DNA sequence: TGTGCCAGCAGGGACATATCGCCCGATACGCAGTATTTT.

The rearrangement uses TRBV10-1 and TRBJ2-1; 10 bases fit TRBD2. The CDR3 loop spans 17 amino acids. Germline V gene sequence: CDR1 WNHNN, CDR2 SYGVQD (reference sequence). Germline trimming cut 6 bases from V and 4 bases from J; bases unmatched to any gene: 12. Here the CDR3 DNA reads TGCGCCAGCAGCCAGGGGATGGTAGCGGGAGGTTACAATGAGCAGTTCTTC. As protein: CASSQGMVAGGYNEQFF.

The rearrangement links TRBV5-6 to TRBJ1-2, with TRBD1 identical over 8 bases. The V gene's germline CDR1 is SGHDT and CDR2 YYEEEE. This CDR3 has 14 residues. After removal of 2 bases from V and 5 bases from J, the junction contained 5 bases not matched to a gene. The CDR3 spells CASSLRGQGYGYTF. CDR3 DNA sequence: TGTGCCAGCAGCTTAAGAGGACAGGGTTATGGCTACACCTTC. Variable domain in full (rest from reference TRBV5-6 and TRBJ1-2): DAGVTQSPTHLIKTRGQQVTLRCSPKSGHDTVSWYQQALGQGPQFIFQYYEEEERQRGNFPDRFSGHQFPNYSSELNVNALLLGDSALYLCASSLRGQGYGYTFGSGTRLTVV.

The J gene is TRBJ2-5, the V gene TRBV27; 8 bases line up with TRBD1. The CDR3 covers 20 residues. Germline-derived CDR1 and CDR2 are MNHEY and SMNVEV (reference sequence). V gave up 6 bases and J gave up 2 bases; unmatched junction bases: 23. The CDR3 loop is CASSPTMQGARRPKQETQYF. CDR3 sequence (DNA): TGTGCCAGCAGCCCTACCATGCAGGGGGCGCGTAGGCCGAAGCAAGAGACCCAGTACTTC.

Remarks on this clone: A read error may produce the germline difference seen at one junction end. The chain recombines TRBV7-9 with TRBJ2-7; TRBD1 is a possible D gene (6 bases). Germline lookup yields CDR1 SEHNR and CDR2 FQNEAQ (reference sequence). The CDR3 is 11 residues long. CDR3 loop: CSSSIQGVQYF. The DNA of the CDR3 is TGTTCCAGCAGCATACAGGGTGTGCAGTACTTC.

This chain connects TRBV5-1 to TRBJ2-7, with D tentatively TRBD2 (6 bases). Looked up from germline, CDR1 is SGHRS and CDR2 is YFSETQ. The CDR3 extends over 15 amino acids. Trimming stripped 2 bases from V and 4 bases from J, with 16 bases between. The chain's CDR3 is CASSFSWGDSYEQYF. For the CDR3, the DNA is TGCGCCAGCAGCTTTTCTTGGGGGGATTCGTACGAGCAGTACTTC.

This rearrangement joins TRBV29-1 to TRBJ2-5, with 8 nucleotides matching TRBD2. Trimming removed 8 bases from V and 7 bases from J; junction bases left unmatched: 9. The CDR3 is 12 residues long. Germline assignment: CDR1 SQVTM and CDR2 ANQGSEA. The chain's CDR3 is CSFRGGPWTQYF. In DNA, the CDR3 is TGCAGCTTTCGGGGGGGGCCGTGGACCCAGTACTTC. Combining the CDR3 with reference TRBV29-1 and TRBJ2-5 gives the whole variable domain SAVISQKPSRDICQRGTSLTIQCQVDSQVTMMFWYRQQPGQSLTLIATANQGSEATYESGFVIDKFPISRPNLTFSTLTVSNMSPEDSSIYLCSFRGGPWTQYFGPGTRLLVL.

This sequence joins TRBV9 and TRBJ2-7; D unclear. This CDR3 is 15 amino acids long. Germline CDR1 is SGDLS and CDR2 is YYNGEE. V lost 0 bases, J lost 6 bases, and 16 bases lay in between. DNA of the CDR3: TGTGCCAGCAGCGTAGTAGCTATTGGTCCGAGCGAGCAGTACTTC. This gives the protein CASSVVAIGPSEQYF.

The V and J genes are TRBV6-6 and TRBJ2-7; 7 nucleotides align to TRBD2. CDR1 is MNHNY, CDR2 SVGAGI, per germline (reference sequence). This CDR3 has 13 amino acids. Trimming at V came to 6 bases and at J to 3 bases, leaving 5 bases not matched to a gene. For the CDR3, the DNA is TGTGCCAGCAGCATCGGGACTATCTACGAGCAGTACTTC. Translated, it gives CASSIGTIYEQYF.

The chain combines TRBV29-1 with TRBJ2-1; 7 bases align to TRBD1. CDR1 and CDR2 from the germline V gene are SQVTM and ANQGSEA. V lost 4 bases, J lost 4 bases, and 4 bases stayed unmatched. The CDR3 length is 13 residues. The CDR3 sequence is CSVGDSHYNEQFF. The CDR3 DNA reads TGCAGCGTTGGGGACAGCCATTACAATGAGCAGTTCTTC.

V and J are TRBV5-1 and TRBJ2-4; a possible D gene is TRBD1 (6 bases). There are 16 residues in the CDR3. Germline V lookup: CDR1 SGHRS, CDR2 YFSETQ. Trimming shortened V by 0 bases and J by 3 bases, and 13 bases separated the two germline ends. CDR3 sequence (DNA): TGCGCCAGCAGCTTGGTCCAAGCAGGGGACAAAAACATTCAGTACTTC. It encodes CASSLVQAGDKNIQYF.

There are a few counts of this clone. CDR3 sequence: CASSSPGQGDGNTIYF. Written as DNA, the CDR3 is TGTGCCAGCAGCTCACCGGGACAGGGAGATGGAAACACCATATATTTT. The chain couples TRBV11-3 to TRBJ1-3; 9 nucleotides agree with TRBD1. The ends lost 4 bases at V and 3 bases at J; junction bases unmatched: 7. The CDR3 spans 16 residues. The germline gives CDR1 SGHNT, CDR2 YENEEA.

This clone has a handful of counts. This sequence joins TRBV5-5 and TRBJ1-3, with D possibly TRBD1 on 6 matching bases. V was trimmed by 4 bases and J by 0 bases, leaving 14 bases between them. Per germline, CDR1 SGHKS and CDR2 YYEKEE (reference sequence). The CDR3 sequence is 16 residues long. CDR3 in amino acids: CASSLGQRSSGNTIYF. CDR3 in DNA: TGTGCCAGCAGCCTTGGACAGCGAAGCTCTGGAAACACCATATATTTT.